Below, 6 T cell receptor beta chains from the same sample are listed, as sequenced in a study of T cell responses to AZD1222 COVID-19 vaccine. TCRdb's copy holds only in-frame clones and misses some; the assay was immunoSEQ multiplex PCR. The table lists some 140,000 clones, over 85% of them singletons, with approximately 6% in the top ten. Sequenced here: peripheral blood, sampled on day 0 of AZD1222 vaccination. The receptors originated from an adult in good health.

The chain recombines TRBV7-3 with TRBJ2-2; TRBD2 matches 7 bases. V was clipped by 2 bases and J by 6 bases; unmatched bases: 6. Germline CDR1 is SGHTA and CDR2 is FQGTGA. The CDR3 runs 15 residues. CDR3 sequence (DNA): TGTGCCAGCAGCTTATTGTCGGGAGGAGCCGGGGAGCTGTTTTTT. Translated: CASSLLSGGAGELFF.

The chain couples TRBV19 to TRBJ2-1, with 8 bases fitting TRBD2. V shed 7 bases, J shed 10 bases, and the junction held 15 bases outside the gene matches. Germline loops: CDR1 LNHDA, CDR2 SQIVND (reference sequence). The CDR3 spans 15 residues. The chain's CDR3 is CASTQTAAGAGEQFF. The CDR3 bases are TGTGCCAGTACCCAAACAGCAGCGGGAGCGGGGGAGCAGTTCTTC.

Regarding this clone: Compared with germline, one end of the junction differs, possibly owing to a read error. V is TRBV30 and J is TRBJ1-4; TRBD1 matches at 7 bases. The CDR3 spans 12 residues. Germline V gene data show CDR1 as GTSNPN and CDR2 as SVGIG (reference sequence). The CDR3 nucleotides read TGTGCCTGGAGTCCCACAAGGGACAGTCCCACTTTT. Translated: CAWSPTRDSPTF.

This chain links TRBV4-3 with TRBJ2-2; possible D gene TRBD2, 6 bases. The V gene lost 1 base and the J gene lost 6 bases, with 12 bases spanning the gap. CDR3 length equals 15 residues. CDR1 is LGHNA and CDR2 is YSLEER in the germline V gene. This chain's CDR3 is CASSQGPGVPGELFF. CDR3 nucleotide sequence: TGCGCCAGCAGCCAAGGTCCGGGGGTTCCCGGGGAGCTGTTTTTT.

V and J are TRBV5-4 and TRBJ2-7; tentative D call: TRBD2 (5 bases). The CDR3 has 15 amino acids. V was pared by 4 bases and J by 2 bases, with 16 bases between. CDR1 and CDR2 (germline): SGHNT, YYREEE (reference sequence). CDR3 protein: CASSGPGVDTYEQYF. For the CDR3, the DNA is TGTGCCAGCAGCGGACCCGGGGTGGATACCTACGAGCAGTACTTC. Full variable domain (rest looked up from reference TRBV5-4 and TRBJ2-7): ETGVTQSPTHLIKTRGQQVTLRCSSQSGHNTVSWYQQALGQGPQFIFQYYREEENGRGNFPPRFSGLQFPNYSSELNVNALELDDSALYLCASSGPGVDTYEQYFGPGTRLTVT.

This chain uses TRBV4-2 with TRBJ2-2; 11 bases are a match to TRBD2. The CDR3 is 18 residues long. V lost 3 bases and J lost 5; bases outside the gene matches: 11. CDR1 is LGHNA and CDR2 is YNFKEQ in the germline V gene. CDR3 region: CASSQDTSGSGGTGELFF. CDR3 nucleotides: TGTGCCAGCAGCCAGGATACTAGCGGGAGTGGCGGGACCGGGGAGCTGTTTTTT.